This is a list of T cell receptor beta chains from one sample in a study of cytomegalovirus exposure and HLA in healthy donors. Here immunoSEQ multiplex PCR was the method, and the copy in TCRdb shows in-frame clones only, minus some. The table shows tens of thousands of clones, with 95% occurring only once. The sequencing input was PBMCs. The receptors derive from a woman under 30 in good health and CMV-seronegative. The CDR3 runs from the conserved cysteine through the conserved F or W. D genes are given only for firm matches. Clone size is stated in some rows and not others, as once, few, many or a class when expanded.

abundance: NA; v_gene: TRBV5-4; j_gene: TRBJ1-6; d_gene: NA; CDR3nt: TGTGCCAGCAGCTTCCGGGGTCATAATTCACCCCTCCACTTT; CDR3aa: CASSFRGHNSPLHF
abundance: NA; v_gene: TRBV7-6; j_gene: TRBJ2-3; d_gene: TRBD2; CDR3nt: TGTGCCAGCAGCCCCCTCGGAGGGACTAGCGGGAGGCGGGATACGCAGTATTTT; CDR3aa: CASSPLGGTSGRRDTQYF
abundance: NA; v_gene: TRBV27; j_gene: TRBJ2-7; d_gene: TRBD1; CDR3nt: TGTGCCAGCAGTTTATCCGGACAGGGGAAAAGCTACGAGCAGTACTTC; CDR3aa: CASSLSGQGKSYEQYF
abundance: NA; v_gene: TRBV6-1; j_gene: TRBJ2-5; d_gene: NA; CDR3nt: TGTGCCAGCAGTACCCAGGGAACGGAGACCCAGTACTTC; CDR3aa: CASSTQGTETQYF
abundance: NA; v_gene: TRBV5-6; j_gene: TRBJ2-5; d_gene: NA; CDR3nt: TGTGCCAGCACCTCAGAGCTAGAGGAAGAGACCCAGTACTTC; CDR3aa: CASTSELEEETQYF
abundance: NA; v_gene: TRBV5-4; j_gene: TRBJ1-1; d_gene: NA; CDR3nt: TGTGCCAGCAGCTTGGCAGGGCGCACTGAAGCTTTCTTT; CDR3aa: CASSLAGRTEAFF
abundance: NA; v_gene: TRBV5-1; j_gene: TRBJ2-1; d_gene: NA; CDR3nt: TGCGCCAGCAGCTTGGAGAGACCTTCGGCGGGCTCTGAGCAGTTCTTC; CDR3aa: CASSLERPSAGSEQFF
abundance: NA; v_gene: TRBV10-1; j_gene: TRBJ2-1; d_gene: NA; CDR3nt: TGCGCCAGCAGTAGGGGCGGACAGACCTACAATGAGCAGTTCTTC; CDR3aa: CASSRGGQTYNEQFF
abundance: NA; v_gene: TRBV2; j_gene: TRBJ2-1; d_gene: NA; CDR3nt: TGTGCCAGCGTCCTGGGGCGAGCATCCTACAATGAGCAGTTCTTC; CDR3aa: CASVLGRASYNEQFF
abundance: NA; v_gene: TRBV6-6; j_gene: TRBJ1-2; d_gene: NA; CDR3nt: TGTGCCAGCAGTCCCTCGGACTATGGCTACACCTTC; CDR3aa: CASSPSDYGYTF
abundance: once; v_gene: TRBV5-1; j_gene: TRBJ2-7; d_gene: NA; CDR3nt: TGCGCCAGCAGCTTGGGACAGAACCCCTACGAGCAGTACTTC; CDR3aa: CASSLGQNPYEQYF